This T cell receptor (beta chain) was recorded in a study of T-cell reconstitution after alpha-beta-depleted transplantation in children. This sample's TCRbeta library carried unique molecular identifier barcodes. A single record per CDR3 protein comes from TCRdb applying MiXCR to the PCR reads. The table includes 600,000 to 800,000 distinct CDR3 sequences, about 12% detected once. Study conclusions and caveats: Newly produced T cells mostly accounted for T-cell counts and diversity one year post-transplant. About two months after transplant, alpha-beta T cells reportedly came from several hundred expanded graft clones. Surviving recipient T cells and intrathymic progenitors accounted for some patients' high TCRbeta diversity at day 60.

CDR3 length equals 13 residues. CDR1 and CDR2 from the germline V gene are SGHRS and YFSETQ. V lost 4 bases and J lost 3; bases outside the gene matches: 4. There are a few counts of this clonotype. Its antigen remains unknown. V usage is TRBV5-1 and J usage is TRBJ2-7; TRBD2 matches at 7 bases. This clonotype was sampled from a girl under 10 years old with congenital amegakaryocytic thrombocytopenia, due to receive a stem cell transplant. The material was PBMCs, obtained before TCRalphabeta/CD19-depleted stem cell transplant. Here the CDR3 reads CASSATSSYEQYF. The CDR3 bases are TGCGCCAGCAGCGCGACTAGCAGCTACGAGCAGTACTTC.